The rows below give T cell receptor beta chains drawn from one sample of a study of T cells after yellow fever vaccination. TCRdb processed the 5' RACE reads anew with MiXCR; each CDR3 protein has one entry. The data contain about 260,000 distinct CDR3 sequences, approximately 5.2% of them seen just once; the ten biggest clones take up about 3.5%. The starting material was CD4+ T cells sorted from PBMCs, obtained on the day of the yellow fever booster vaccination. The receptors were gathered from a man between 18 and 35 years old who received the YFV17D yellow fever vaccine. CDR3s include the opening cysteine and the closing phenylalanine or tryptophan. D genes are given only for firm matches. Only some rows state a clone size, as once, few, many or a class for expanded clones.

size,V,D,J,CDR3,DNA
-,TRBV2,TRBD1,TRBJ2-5,CASRDRVETQYF,TGTGCCAGCAGGGACAGGGTAGAGACCCAGTACTTC
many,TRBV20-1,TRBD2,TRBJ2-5,CSARPATSGETQYF,TGCAGTGCTAGACCTGCGACTAGCGGCGAGACCCAGTACTTC
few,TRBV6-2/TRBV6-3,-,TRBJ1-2,CASMSNYGYTF,TGTGCCAGCATGTCTAACTATGGCTACACCTTC
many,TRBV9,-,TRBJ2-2,CASSGQTTGELFF,TGTGCCAGCAGCGGACAGACCACCGGGGAGCTGTTTTTT
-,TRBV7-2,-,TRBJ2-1,CASSLGMTPVSNEQFF,TGTGCCAGCAGCTTAGGGATGACCCCAGTGAGCAATGAGCAGTTCTTC
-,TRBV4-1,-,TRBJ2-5,CASSQLGRETQYF,TGCGCCAGCAGCCAGCTAGGGCGAGAGACCCAGTACTTC
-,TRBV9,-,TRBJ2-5,CASSASVRETQYF,TGTGCCAGCAGCGCTAGCGTTAGGGAGACCCAGTACTTC
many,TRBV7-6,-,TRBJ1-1,CASSLATAGIGTEAFF,TGTGCCAGCAGCTTAGCGACCGCAGGGATAGGGACTGAAGCTTTCTTT
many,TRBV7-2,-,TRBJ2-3,CASSLGNTGSDTQYF,TGTGCCAGCAGCTTAGGCAATACAGGGTCAGATACGCAGTATTTT
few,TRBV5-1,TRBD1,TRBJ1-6,CASSLAGQGGSPLHF,TGCGCCAGCAGCTTGGCGGGACAGGGAGGCTCACCCCTCCACTTT
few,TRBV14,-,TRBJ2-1,CASSQVSPSYNEQFF,TGTGCCAGCAGCCAAGTCTCCCCCAGTTACAATGAGCAGTTCTTC
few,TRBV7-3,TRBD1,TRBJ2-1,CASSSPGQGRAEQFF,TGTGCCAGCAGCTCACCGGGACAGGGACGCGCCGAGCAGTTCTTC
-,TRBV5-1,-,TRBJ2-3,CASSLGISQDTQYF,TGCGCCAGCAGCTTGGGAATCTCCCAGGATACGCAGTATTTT
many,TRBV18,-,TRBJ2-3,CASSTTGSTRDTQYF,TGTGCCAGCTCAACAACAGGGTCAACCCGAGATACGCAGTATTTT
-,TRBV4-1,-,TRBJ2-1,CASSQVVSVRYNEQFF,TGCGCCAGCAGCCAAGTGGTGTCAGTACGCTACAATGAGCAGTTCTTC
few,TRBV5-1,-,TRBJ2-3,CATQDGQAGDTQYF,TGCGCCACCCAAGATGGGCAGGCAGGAGATACGCAGTATTTT
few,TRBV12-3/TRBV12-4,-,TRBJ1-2,CASSFGEGYTF,TGTGCCAGCAGTTTTGGCGAGGGCTACACCTTC
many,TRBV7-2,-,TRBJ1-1,CASSSFRGIEAFF,TGTGCCAGCAGCTCCTTTCGGGGAATTGAAGCTTTCTTT
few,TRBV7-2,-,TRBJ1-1,CASSVDVQMNTEAFF,TGTGCCAGCAGCGTCGATGTGCAGATGAACACTGAAGCTTTCTTT
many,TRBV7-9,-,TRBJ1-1,CASSPRDGNTEAFF,TGTGCCAGCAGCCCACGGGACGGAAACACTGAAGCTTTCTTT
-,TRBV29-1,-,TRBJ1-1,CSVTTLHINTEAFF,TGCAGCGTGACTACCTTGCACATAAACACTGAAGCTTTCTTT
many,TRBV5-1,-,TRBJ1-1,CASSLAANTEAFF,TGCGCCAGCAGCTTGGCAGCCAACACTGAAGCTTTCTTT
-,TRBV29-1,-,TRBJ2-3,CSVLAETSTDTQYF,TGCAGCGTCTTAGCGGAAACTAGCACAGATACGCAGTATTTT
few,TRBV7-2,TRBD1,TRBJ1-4,CASSEDRGTEKLFF,TGTGCCAGCAGCGAAGACAGGGGAACTGAAAAACTGTTTTTT
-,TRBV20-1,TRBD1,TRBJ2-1,CSALGTGDQGEQFF,TGCAGTGCTCTAGGGACAGGGGACCAAGGTGAGCAGTTCTTC
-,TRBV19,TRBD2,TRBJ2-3,CASSRLAATDTQYF,TGTGCCAGTAGCCGACTAGCGGCGACAGATACGCAGTATTTT
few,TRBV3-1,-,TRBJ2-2,CASSQGALGNAGELFF,TGTGCCAGCAGCCAGGGGGCTTTAGGTAACGCCGGGGAGCTGTTTTTT
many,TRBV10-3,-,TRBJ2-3,CAINDRISTDTQYF,TGTGCCATCAATGACAGAATAAGCACAGATACGCAGTATTTT
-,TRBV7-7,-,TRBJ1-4,CASSSLQGPATNEKLFF,TGTGCCAGCAGCTCCCTACAGGGACCGGCAACTAATGAAAAACTGTTTTTT
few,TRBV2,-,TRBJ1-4,CAITGAARNEKLFF,TGTGCCATAACGGGTGCGGCGAGAAATGAAAAACTGTTTTTT
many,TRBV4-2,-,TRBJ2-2,CASSTGPNTGELFF,TGTGCCAGCAGTACCGGGCCGAACACCGGGGAGCTGTTTTTT
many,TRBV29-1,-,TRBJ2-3,CSVRKDTQYF,TGCAGCGTGAGAAAAGATACGCAGTATTTT
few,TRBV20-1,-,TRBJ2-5,CSARRAGETQYF,TGCAGTGCGCGGCGGGCCGGAGAGACCCAGTACTTC
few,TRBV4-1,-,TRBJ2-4,CASSGFSKNIQYF,TGCGCCAGCAGTGGCTTCTCTAAAAACATTCAGTACTTC
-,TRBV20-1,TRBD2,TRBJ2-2,CSAGLAGETGELFF,TGCAGTGCTGGACTAGCGGGGGAGACCGGGGAGCTGTTTTTT
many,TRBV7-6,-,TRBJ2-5,CASSLEGVVGTQYF,TGTGCCAGCAGCTTAGAAGGGGTGGTAGGGACCCAGTACTTC
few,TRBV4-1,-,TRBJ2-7,CASGVVGQSSYEQYF,TGCGCCAGCGGCGTAGTCGGACAGTCCTCCTACGAGCAGTACTTC
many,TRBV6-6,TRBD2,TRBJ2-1,CASSGTSYNEQFF,TGTGCCAGCAGTGGGACTAGTTACAATGAGCAGTTCTTC
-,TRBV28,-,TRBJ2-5,CASSLTRGTETQYF,TGTGCCAGCAGTTTAACGAGGGGGACGGAGACCCAGTACTTC
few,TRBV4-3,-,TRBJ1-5,CASSQGWGQPQHF,TGCGCCAGCAGCCAAGGATGGGGTCAGCCCCAGCATTTT
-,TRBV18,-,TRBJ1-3,CASSQGRSSGNTIYF,TGTGCCAGCTCACAAGGACGGAGCTCTGGAAACACCATATATTTT
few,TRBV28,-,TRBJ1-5,CASSLTLGGSTYSNQPQHF,TGTGCCAGCAGCCTCACCCTAGGGGGGAGTACCTATAGCAATCAGCCCCAGCATTTT
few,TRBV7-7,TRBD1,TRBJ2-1,CASSLEGGLNNEQFF,TGTGCTAGCAGCCTCGAAGGGGGCCTGAACAATGAGCAGTTCTTC
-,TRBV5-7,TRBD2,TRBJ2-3,CASSLLPAGRHTDTQYF,TGTGCCAGCAGCTTGCTCCCAGCGGGGAGACACACAGATACGCAGTATTTT
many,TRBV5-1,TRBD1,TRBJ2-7,CASSLVPGTGPYEQYF,TGCGCCAGCAGCTTGGTTCCGGGGACAGGACCCTACGAGCAGTACTTC
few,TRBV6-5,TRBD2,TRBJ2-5,CASSITSGGLGETQYF,TGTGCCAGCAGTATCACTAGCGGGGGATTGGGGGAGACCCAGTACTTC
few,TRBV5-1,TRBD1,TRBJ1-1,CASQDDRGRGEAFF,TGCGCCAGCCAAGACGACAGGGGTAGAGGTGAAGCTTTCTTT
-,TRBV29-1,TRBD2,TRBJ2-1,CSGGHSGRSGEQFF,TGCAGCGGGGGCCATAGCGGGAGATCGGGTGAGCAGTTCTTC
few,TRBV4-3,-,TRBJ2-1,CASSQESNSYNEQFF,TGCGCCAGCAGCCAAGAGAGTAATTCCTACAATGAGCAGTTCTTC
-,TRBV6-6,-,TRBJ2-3,CASSYSLGGARWLNTQYF,TGTGCCAGCAGTTACTCATTAGGGGGGGCCCGTTGGTTGAATACGCAGTATTTT